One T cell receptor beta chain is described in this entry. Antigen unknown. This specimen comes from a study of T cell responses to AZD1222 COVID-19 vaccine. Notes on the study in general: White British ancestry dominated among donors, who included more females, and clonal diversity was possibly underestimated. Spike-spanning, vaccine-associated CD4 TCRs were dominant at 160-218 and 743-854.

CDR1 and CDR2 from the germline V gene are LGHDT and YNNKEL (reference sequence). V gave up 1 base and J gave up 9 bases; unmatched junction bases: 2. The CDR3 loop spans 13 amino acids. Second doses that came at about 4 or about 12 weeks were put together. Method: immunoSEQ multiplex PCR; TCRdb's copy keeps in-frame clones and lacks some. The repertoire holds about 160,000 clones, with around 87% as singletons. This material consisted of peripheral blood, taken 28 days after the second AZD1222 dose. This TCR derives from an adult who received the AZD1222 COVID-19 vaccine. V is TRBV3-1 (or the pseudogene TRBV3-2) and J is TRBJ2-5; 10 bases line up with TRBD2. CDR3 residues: CASSQGGTSAQYF. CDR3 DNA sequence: TGTGCCAGCAGCCAAGGCGGGACTAGCGCCCAGTACTTC.